The 18 T cell receptor beta chains below come from one sample, sequenced in a study of vaccination and CD4 T cells after COVID-19. Treatment noted: roughly 10-day PBMC culture with coronavirus spike peptide pools or control peptides (ViraFEST assay). The Oncomine TCR Beta short-read assay sequenced DNA from cultured CD4+ T cells. One entry per CDR3 protein results from TCRdb running MiXCR on the PCR reads. The table has 16,000 or so distinct CDR3 sequences, 75% seen once; the top ten hold 8.5% to 10%. These receptors lack a known antigen. Specimen: CD4+ T cells from blood, cultured in vitro, collected after SARS-CoV-2 vaccination. These receptors originate from a human donor who received a COVID-19 vaccine.

The chain combines TRBV7-6 with TRBJ1-1; 8 bases are a match to TRBD1. The V segment lost 4 bases and the J segment 10 bases; nucleotides outside the gene matches: 14. This CDR3 region has 15 residues. Per germline, CDR1 SGHVS and CDR2 FNYEAQ. The CDR3 DNA reads as TGTGCCAGCAGCTCGACCGGGACAGGCGCCCTTGGAGCTTTCTTT. Protein: CASSSTGTGALGAFF.

This clonotype was detected a few times. The CDR3: CASRPHRRGPNEKLFF. In nucleotides, the CDR3 is TGTGCCAGCAGACCTCACCGCAGGGGGCCGAATGAAAAACTGTTTTTT. The chain links TRBV6-1 to TRBJ1-4, with TRBD1 matching 8 bases. J gave up 5 bases and V 6 bases, and 11 bases lay outside the gene matches. This CDR3 has 16 residues. Per germline, CDR1 MNHNS and CDR2 SASEGT.

This clonotype was detected a few times. This chain uses TRBV7-9 with TRBJ2-3; tentatively, D is TRBD1 or TRBD2 (5 bases each). The germline gives CDR1 SEHNR, CDR2 FQNEAQ (reference sequence). Trimming removed 1 base at V and 14 bases at J, with 10 bases between. CDR3 length equals 11 residues. DNA of the CDR3: TGTGCCAGCAGCTTAGGAGGGGCTCGGTATTTT. Translating it yields CASSLGGARYF.

The gene calls are TRBV19 and TRBJ1-5; D possibly corresponds to TRBD1 (5 bases). The CDR3 length is 13 residues. Per the germline V gene, CDR1 is LNHDA and CDR2 is SQIVND (reference sequence). V was pared by 6 bases and J by 4 bases, with 10 bases between. In DNA, the CDR3 is TGTGCCAGTAGCCAGGGTCGGAATCAGCCCCAGCATTTT. Translation: CASSQGRNQPQHF.

The chain couples TRBV20-1 to TRBJ2-3; no definite D call. With 1 base removed from V and 6 bases from J, the gap between germline ends came to 11 bases. The CDR3 has 13 residues. Germline CDR1 DFQATT, CDR2 SNEGSKA (reference sequence). The CDR3 nucleotides are TGCAGTGCTAGAGGTTCGGGCCGCGATACGCAGTATTTT. Its translation is CSARGSGRDTQYF.

The chain recombines TRBV7-2 with TRBJ1-2; no reliable D call. The germline gives CDR1 SGHTA, CDR2 FQGNSA. Trimming removed 1 base at V and 6 bases at J, with 9 bases between. The CDR3 consists of 13 residues. This CDR3 reads CASSLVNGDGYTF. The CDR3 region has the DNA TGTGCCAGCAGCTTAGTGAATGGGGATGGCTACACCTTC.

This sequence joins TRBV9 and TRBJ1-5, with D hard to call. V lost 4 bases, J lost 6 bases, and 11 bases lay in between. Germline V gene sequence: CDR1 SGDLS, CDR2 YYNGEE. CDR3 length: 13 amino acids. The CDR3 DNA reads TGTGCCAGCAGCCCCCGAGGAGTTCAGCCCCAGCATTTT. Protein: CASSPRGVQPQHF.

This clonotype was seen only once. This chain uses TRBV7-6 with TRBJ1-1; no clear D gene. Trimming shortened V by 2 bases and J by 0 bases, and 16 bases separated the two germline ends. The CDR3 loop spans 17 amino acids. The germline V gene encodes CDR1 SGHVS and CDR2 FNYEAQ. The CDR3 DNA sequence: TGTGCCAGCAGCTTATCTGTAACGCGCAGGTTGAACACTGAAGCTTTCTTT. It specifies CASSLSVTRRLNTEAFF.

This clonotype has more than one count but fewer than ten. The gene calls are TRBV20-1 and TRBJ1-1; a possible D gene is TRBD1 (5 bases). Trimming stripped 6 bases from V and 1 base from J, with 12 bases between. There are 13 residues in the CDR3. Germline CDR1 and CDR2: DFQATT and SNEGSKA (reference sequence). The CDR3 nucleotides are TGCAGTGCCCACAGGTTCGGGAACACTGAAGCTTTCTTT. Its translation: CSAHRFGNTEAFF.

The chain uses TRBV10-2 and TRBJ2-1; 16 bases match TRBD2. With the DNA end fitting TRBJ2-5 better, the J assignment may be wrong. Germline-derived CDR1 and CDR2 are WSHSY and SAAADI. This CDR3 is 16 amino acids long. The CDR3 reads CASQPGLAGGPGTQYF. The CDR3 DNA is TGCGCCAGCCAACCGGGACTAGCGGGGGGGCCGGGAACCCAGTACTTC.

This clonotype has only a few counts. DNA for the CDR3: TGTGCCAGCAGAGATACAGGGTTAACTCAGCCCCAGCATTTT. Translation: CASRDTGLTQPQHF. This sequence joins TRBV6-1 and TRBJ1-5, with D possibly being TRBD1 (6 bases). CDR1 and CDR2 (germline): MNHNS, SASEGT. This CDR3 region has 14 residues. V was trimmed by 6 bases and J by 6 bases, leaving 15 bases between them.

This clonotype was seen more than once but under ten times. The genes are TRBV5-4 and TRBJ2-3, with 12 bases aligning to TRBD2. The CDR3 sequence is 16 residues long. V shed 4 bases, J shed 3 bases, and the junction held 6 bases outside the gene matches. Germline V gene sequence: CDR1 SGHNT, CDR2 YYREEE (reference sequence). The CDR3: CASSQASGGETDTQYF. CDR3 nucleotides: TGTGCCAGCAGCCAAGCTAGCGGGGGGGAAACAGATACGCAGTATTTT.

Here the CDR3 reads CASSEGGGYGYTF. In DNA, the CDR3 is TGTGCCAGCAGTGAAGGGGGGGGCTATGGCTACACCTTC. V is TRBV6-1 and J is TRBJ1-2, with a possible D match to TRBD1 (5 bases). The V and J ends lost 1 base and 4 bases respectively, with 7 bases between them. Germline CDR1 MNHNS, CDR2 SASEGT. This CDR3 has 13 amino acids.

The chain carries TRBV6-1 and TRBJ1-2; no clear D gene. V lost 6 bases, J lost 2 bases, and 7 bases lay in between. CDR1 and CDR2 (germline): MNHNS, SASEGT. The CDR3 covers 12 residues. The CDR3 reads CASRDGNYGYTF. CDR3 in DNA: TGTGCCAGCAGGGACGGCAACTATGGCTACACCTTC.

The rearrangement links TRBV7-2 to TRBJ2-7; D may be TRBD2 (6 bases). Looked up from germline, CDR1 is SGHTA and CDR2 is FQGNSA. V was clipped by 0 bases and J by 0 bases, with 18 bases between them. The CDR3 runs to 18 residues. CDR3 sequence reads: CASSLAAAPGGSSYEQYF. CDR3 coding DNA: TGTGCCAGCAGCTTAGCGGCCGCTCCCGGGGGTAGCTCCTACGAGCAGTACTTC.

The chain links TRBV6-2 or TRBV6-3 to TRBJ1-5; D unresolved. The CDR3 length is 12 residues. Trimming took 8 bases from V and 1 from J, leaving 6 bases between them. Germline V gives CDR1 MNHEY, CDR2 SVGEGT. Here the CDR3 reads CASRVSNQPQHF. CDR3 nucleotide sequence: TGTGCCAGCCGGGTGAGCAATCAGCCCCAGCATTTT.

The rearrangement links TRBV24-1 to TRBJ2-1; TRBD1 matches at 7 bases. Germline V gives CDR1 KGHDR, CDR2 SFDVKD. This CDR3 comprises 16 residues. Unmatched junction bases numbered 11, after V lost 3 bases and J lost 7 bases. The CDR3 DNA follows: TGTGCCACCAGTGATCCAACGACAGGGTCATTGAATGAGCAGTTCTTC. It translates to CATSDPTTGSLNEQFF.

The chain carries TRBV27 and TRBJ2-3; D perhaps matches TRBD1 (5 bases). The ends were cut back, 5 bases at V and 1 base at J, with 16 bases in the middle. The CDR3 runs 16 residues. CDR1 is MNHEY and CDR2 is SMNVEV in the germline V gene (reference sequence). CDR3 loop: CASSTTHQGGTDTQYF. For the CDR3, the DNA is TGTGCCAGCAGTACGACCCATCAAGGGGGCACAGATACGCAGTATTTT.